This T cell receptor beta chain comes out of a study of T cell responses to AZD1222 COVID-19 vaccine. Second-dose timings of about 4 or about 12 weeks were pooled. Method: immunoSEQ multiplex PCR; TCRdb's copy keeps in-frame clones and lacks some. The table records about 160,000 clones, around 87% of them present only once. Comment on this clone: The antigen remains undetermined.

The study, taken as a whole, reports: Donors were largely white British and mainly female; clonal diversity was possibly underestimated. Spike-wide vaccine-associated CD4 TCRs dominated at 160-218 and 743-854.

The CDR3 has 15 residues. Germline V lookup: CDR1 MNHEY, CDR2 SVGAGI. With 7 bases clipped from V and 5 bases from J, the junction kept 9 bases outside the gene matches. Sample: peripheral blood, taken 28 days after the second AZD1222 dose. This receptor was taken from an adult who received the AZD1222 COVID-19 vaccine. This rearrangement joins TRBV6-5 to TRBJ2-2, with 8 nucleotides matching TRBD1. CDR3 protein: CASIRGRVETGELFF. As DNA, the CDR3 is TGTGCCAGCATCAGGGGGCGCGTCGAAACCGGGGAGCTGTTTTTT.